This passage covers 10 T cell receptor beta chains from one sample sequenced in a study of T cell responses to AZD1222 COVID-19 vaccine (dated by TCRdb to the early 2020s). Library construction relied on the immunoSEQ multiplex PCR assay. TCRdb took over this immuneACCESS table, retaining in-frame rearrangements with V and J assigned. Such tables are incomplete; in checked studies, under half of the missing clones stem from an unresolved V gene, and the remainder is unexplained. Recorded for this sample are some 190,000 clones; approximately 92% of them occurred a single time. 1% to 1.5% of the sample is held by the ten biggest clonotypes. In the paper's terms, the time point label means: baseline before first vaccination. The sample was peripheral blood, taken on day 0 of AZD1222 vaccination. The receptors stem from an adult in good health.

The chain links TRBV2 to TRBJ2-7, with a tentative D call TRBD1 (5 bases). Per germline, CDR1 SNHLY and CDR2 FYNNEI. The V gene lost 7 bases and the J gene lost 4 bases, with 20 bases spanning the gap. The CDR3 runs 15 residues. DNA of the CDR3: TGTGCCAGCAAGCTAAGACAGACACCTGTATACGAGCAGTACTTC. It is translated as CASKLRQTPVYEQYF.

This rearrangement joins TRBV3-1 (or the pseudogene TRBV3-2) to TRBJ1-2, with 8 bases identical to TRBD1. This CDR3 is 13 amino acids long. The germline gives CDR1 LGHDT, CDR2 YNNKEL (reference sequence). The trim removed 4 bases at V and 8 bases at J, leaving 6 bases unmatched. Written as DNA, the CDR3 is TGTGCCAGCAGCCCCGGACAGGGTAACGGCTACACCTTC. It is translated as CASSPGQGNGYTF.

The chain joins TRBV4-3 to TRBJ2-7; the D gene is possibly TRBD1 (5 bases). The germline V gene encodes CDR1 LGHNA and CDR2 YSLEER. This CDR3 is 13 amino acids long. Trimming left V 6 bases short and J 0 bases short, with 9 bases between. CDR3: CASSQGYSYEQYF. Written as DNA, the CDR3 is TGCGCCAGCAGTCAGGGATACTCCTACGAGCAGTACTTC.

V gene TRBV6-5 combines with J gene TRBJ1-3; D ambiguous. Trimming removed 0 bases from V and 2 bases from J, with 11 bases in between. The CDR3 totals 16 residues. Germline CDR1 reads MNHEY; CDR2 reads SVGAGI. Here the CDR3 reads CASSYSISSPGNTIYF. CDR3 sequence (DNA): TGTGCCAGCAGTTACTCGATAAGCAGTCCTGGAAACACCATATATTTT.

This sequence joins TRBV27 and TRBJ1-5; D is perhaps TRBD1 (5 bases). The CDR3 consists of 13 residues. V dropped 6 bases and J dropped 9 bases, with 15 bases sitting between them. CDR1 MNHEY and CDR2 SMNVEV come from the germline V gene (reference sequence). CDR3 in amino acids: CASRPGGEGPQHF. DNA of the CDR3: TGTGCCAGCAGACCCGGGGGGGAGGGGCCCCAGCATTTT.

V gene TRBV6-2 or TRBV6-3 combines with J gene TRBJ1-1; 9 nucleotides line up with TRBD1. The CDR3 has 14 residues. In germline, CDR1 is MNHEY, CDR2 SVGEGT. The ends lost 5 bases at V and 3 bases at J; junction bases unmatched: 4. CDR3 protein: CASSLQGADTEAFF. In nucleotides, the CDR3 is TGTGCCAGCAGTCTACAGGGGGCGGACACTGAAGCTTTCTTT.

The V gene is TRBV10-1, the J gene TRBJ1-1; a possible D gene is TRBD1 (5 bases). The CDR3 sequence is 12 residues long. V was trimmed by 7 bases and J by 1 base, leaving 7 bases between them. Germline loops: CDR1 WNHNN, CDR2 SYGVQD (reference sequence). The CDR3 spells CASIGGNTEAFF. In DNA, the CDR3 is TGCGCCAGCATTGGGGGGAACACTGAAGCTTTCTTT.

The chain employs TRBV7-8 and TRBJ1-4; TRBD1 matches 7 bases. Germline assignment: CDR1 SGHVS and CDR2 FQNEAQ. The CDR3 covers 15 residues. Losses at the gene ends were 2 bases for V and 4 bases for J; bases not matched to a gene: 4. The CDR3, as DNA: TGTGCCAGCAGCTTATCGGACAGGAATAATGAAAAACTGTTTTTT. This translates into CASSLSDRNNEKLFF.

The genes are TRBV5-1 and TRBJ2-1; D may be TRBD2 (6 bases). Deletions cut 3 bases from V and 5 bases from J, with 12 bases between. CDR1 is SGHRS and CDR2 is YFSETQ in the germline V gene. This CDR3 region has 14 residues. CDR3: CASSSLPGDNEQFF. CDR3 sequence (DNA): TGCGCCAGCAGCTCCCTCCCGGGGGACAATGAGCAGTTCTTC.

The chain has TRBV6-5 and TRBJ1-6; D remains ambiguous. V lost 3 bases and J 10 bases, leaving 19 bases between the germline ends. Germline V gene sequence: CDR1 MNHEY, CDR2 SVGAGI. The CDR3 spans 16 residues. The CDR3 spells CASSYRVWRLGSPLHF. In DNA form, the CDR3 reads TGTGCCAGCAGTTATCGGGTGTGGAGGCTAGGATCACCCCTCCACTTT.